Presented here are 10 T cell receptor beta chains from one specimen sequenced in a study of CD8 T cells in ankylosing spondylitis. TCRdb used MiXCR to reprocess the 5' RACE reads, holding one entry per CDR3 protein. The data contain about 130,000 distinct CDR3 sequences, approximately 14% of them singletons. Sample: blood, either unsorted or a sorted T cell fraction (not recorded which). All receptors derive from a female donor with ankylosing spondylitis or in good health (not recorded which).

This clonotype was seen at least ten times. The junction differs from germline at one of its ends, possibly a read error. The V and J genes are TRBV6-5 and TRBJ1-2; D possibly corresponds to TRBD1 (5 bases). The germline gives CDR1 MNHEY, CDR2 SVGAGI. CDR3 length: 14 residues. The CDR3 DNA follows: TGTGCCAGCAGTTATAGACAGTGGAACTACGGCTACACCTTC. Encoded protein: CASSYRQWNYGYTF.

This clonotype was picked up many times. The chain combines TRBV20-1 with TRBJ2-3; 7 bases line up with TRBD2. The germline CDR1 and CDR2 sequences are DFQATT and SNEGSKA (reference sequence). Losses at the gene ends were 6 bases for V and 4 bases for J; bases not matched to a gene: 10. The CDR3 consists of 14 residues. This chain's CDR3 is CSAHAGDRSDTQYF. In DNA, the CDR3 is TGCAGTGCCCACGCGGGAGACAGATCAGATACGCAGTATTTT.

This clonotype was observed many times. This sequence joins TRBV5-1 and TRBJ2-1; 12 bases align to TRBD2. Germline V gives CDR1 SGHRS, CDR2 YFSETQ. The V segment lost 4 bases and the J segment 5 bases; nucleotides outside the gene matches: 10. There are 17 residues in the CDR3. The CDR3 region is CASSGRALAGGDNEQFF. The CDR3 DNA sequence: TGCGCCAGCAGCGGCCGCGCACTAGCGGGAGGAGACAATGAGCAGTTCTTC.

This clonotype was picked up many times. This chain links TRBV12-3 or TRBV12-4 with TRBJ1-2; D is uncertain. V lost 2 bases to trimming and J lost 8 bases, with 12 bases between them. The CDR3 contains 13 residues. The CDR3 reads CASSLQVAVGYTF. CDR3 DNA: TGTGCCAGCAGTTTACAGGTGGCGGTGGGCTACACCTTC.

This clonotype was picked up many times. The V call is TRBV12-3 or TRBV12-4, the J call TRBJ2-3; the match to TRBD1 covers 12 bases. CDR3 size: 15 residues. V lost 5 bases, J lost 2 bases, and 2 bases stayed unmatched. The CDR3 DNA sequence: TGTGCCAGCAGTCGGGACAGGGGGCTCACAGATACGCAGTATTTT. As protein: CASSRDRGLTDTQYF.

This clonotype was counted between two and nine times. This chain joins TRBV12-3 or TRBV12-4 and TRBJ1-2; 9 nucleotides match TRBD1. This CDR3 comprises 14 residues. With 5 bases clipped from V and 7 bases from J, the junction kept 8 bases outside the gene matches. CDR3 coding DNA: TGTGCCAGCAGTCTCGGACAGGGGATCGGTGGCTACACCTTC. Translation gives CASSLGQGIGGYTF.

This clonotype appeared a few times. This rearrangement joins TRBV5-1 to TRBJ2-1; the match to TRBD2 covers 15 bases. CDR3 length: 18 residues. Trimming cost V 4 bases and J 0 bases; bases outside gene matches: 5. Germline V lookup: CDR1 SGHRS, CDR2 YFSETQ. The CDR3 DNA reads TGCGCCAGCAGCCCAGGACTAGCGGGGGGGAGCTCCTACAATGAGCAGTTCTTC. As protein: CASSPGLAGGSSYNEQFF.

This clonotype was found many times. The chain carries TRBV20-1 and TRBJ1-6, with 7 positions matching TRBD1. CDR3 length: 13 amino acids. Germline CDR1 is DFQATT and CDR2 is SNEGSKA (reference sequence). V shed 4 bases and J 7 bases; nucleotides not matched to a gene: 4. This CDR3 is CSATGTENSPLHF. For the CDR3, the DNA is TGCAGTGCTACCGGGACAGAAAATTCACCCCTCCACTTT.

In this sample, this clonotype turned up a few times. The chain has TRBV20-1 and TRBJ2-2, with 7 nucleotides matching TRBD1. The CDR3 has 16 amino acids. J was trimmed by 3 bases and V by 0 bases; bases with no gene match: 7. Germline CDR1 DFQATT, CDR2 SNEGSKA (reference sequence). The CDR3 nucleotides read TGCAGTGCTAGAGATCCCCGGACAGGTGACACCGGGGAGCTGTTTTTT. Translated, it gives CSARDPRTGDTGELFF.

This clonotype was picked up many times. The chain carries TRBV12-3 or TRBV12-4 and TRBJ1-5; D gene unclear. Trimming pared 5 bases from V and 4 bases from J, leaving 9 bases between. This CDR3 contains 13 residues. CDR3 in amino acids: CASSLWSNQPQHF. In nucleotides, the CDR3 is TGTGCCAGCAGTCTTTGGTCGAATCAGCCCCAGCATTTT.